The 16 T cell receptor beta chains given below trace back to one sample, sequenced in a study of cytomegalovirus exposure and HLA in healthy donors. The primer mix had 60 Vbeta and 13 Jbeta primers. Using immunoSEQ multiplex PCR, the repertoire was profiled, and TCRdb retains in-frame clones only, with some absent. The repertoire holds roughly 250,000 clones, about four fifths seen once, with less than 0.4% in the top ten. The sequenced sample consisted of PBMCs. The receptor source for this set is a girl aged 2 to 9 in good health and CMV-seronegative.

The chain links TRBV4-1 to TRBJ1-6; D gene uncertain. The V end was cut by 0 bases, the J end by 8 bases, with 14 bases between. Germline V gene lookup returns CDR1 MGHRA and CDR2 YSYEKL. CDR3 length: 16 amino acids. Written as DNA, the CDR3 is TGCGCCAGCAGCCAAGATCGGTACAGTGTGGATTCACCCCTCCACTTT. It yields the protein CASSQDRYSVDSPLHF.

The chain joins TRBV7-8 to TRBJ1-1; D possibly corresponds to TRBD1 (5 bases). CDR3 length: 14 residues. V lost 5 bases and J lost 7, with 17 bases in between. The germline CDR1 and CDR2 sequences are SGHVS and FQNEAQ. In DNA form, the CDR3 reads TGTGCCAGCAGCCCCCCGAGTGGGGCCTATGAAGCTTTCTTT. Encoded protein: CASSPPSGAYEAFF.

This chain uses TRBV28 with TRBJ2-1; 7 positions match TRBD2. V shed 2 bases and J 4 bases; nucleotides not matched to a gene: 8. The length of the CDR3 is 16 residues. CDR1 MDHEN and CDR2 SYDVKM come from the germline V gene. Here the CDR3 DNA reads TGTGCCAGCAGTTTAGGCTCTAGCGGAAGTTACAATGAGCAGTTCTTC. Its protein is CASSLGSSGSYNEQFF.

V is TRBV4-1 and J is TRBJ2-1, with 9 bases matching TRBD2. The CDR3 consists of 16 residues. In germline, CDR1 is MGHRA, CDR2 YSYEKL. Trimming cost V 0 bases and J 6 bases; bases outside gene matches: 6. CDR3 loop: CASSQEGVAGVNEQFF. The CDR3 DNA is TGCGCCAGCAGCCAAGAAGGGGTAGCGGGGGTCAATGAGCAGTTCTTC.

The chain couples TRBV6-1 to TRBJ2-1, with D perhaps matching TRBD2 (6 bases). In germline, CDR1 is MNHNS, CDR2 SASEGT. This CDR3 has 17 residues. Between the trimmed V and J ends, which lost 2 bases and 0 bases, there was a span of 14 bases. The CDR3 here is CASSEWASASSYNEQFF. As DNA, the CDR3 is TGTGCCAGCAGTGAATGGGCTAGCGCGAGCTCCTACAATGAGCAGTTCTTC.

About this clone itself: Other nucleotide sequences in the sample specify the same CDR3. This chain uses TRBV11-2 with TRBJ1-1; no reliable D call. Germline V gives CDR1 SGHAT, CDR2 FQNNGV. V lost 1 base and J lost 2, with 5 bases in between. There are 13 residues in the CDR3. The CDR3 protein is CASSLGGNTEAFF. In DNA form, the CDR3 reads TGTGCCAGCAGCTTAGGAGGCAACACTGAAGCTTTCTTT.

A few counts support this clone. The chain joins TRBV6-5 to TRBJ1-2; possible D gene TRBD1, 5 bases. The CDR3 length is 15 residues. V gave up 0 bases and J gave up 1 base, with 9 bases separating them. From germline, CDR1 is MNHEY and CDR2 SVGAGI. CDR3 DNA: TGTGCCAGCAGTTACTCGGCGACAGTTAACTATGGCTACACCTTC. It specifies CASSYSATVNYGYTF.

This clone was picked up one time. The CDR3 here is CATKRGSREAFF. The CDR3 DNA reads TGTGCCACCAAAAGAGGGTCCAGGGAAGCTTTCTTT. The chain couples TRBV28 to TRBJ1-1; D remains unclear. The CDR3 is 12 residues long. The V end lost 10 bases, the J end lost 8 bases, and 17 bases lay between the germline ends. Germline V CDR1 and CDR2: MDHEN, SYDVKM.

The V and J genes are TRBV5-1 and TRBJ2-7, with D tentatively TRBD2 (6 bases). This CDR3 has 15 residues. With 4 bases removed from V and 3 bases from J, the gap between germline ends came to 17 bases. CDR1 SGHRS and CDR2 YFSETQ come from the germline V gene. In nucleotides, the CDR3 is TGCGCCAGCAGCCCAACCCGGGACTCCTACTACGAGCAGTACTTC. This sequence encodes CASSPTRDSYYEQYF.

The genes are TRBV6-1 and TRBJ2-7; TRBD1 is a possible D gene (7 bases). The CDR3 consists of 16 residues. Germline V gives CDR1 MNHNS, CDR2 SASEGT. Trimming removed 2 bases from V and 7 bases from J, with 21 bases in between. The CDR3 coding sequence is TGTGCCAGCAGTGAATGGTGGGGGGAAAGGGGGCAAGAGCAGTACTTC. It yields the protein CASSEWWGERGQEQYF.

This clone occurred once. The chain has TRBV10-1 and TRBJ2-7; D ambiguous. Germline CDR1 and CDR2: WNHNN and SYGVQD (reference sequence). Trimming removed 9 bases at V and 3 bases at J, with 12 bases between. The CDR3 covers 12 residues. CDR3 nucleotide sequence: TGCGCCAGACACGTAACCCTCTACGAGCAGTACTTC. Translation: CARHVTLYEQYF.

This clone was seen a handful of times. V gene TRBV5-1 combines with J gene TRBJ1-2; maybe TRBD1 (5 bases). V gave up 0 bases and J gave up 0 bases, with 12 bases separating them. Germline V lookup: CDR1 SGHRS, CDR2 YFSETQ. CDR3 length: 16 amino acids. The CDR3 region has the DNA TGCGCCAGCAGCTTGGAGGGCAGGGAAGCTAACTATGGCTACACCTTC. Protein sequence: CASSLEGREANYGYTF.

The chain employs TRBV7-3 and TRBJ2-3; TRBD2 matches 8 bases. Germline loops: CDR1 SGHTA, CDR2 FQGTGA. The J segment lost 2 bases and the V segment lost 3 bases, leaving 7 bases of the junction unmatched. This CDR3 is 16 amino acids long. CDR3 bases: TGTGCCAGCAGCTTCGTTAGCGGGGAGATCACAGATACGCAGTATTTT. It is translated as CASSFVSGEITDTQYF.

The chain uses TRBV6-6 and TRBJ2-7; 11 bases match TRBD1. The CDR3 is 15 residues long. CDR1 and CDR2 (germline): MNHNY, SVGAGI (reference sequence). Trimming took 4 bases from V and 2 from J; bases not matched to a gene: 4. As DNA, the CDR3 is TGTGCCAGCAGTTCCGGGACAGGGGGACCCTACGAGCAGTACTTC. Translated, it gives CASSSGTGGPYEQYF.

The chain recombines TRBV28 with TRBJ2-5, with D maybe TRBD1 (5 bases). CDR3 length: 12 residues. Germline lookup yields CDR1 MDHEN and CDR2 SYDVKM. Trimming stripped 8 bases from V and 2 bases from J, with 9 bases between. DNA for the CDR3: TGTGCCAGCGAGGCAGGGCAAGAGACCCAGTACTTC. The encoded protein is CASEAGQETQYF.

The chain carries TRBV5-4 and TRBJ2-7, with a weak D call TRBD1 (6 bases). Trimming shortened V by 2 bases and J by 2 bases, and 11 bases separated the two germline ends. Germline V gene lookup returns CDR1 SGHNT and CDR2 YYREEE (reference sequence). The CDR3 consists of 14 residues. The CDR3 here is CASSFSDRAYEQYF. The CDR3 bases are TGTGCCAGCAGCTTCTCGGACAGAGCCTACGAGCAGTACTTC.